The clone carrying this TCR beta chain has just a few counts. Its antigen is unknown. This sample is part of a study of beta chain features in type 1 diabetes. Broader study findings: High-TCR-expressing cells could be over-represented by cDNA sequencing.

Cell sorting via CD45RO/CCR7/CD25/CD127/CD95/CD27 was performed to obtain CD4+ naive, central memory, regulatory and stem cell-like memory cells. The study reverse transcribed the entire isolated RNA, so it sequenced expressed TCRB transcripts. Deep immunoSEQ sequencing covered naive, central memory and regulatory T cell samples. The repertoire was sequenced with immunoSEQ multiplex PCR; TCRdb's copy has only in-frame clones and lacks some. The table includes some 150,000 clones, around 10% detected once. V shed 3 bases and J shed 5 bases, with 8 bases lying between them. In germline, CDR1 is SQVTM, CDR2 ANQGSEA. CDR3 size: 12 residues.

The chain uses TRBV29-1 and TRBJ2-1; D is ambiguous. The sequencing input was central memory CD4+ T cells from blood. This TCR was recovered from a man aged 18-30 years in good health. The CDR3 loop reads CSVEQLHNEQFF. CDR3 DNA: TGCAGCGTTGAGCAATTACACAATGAGCAGTTCTTC.